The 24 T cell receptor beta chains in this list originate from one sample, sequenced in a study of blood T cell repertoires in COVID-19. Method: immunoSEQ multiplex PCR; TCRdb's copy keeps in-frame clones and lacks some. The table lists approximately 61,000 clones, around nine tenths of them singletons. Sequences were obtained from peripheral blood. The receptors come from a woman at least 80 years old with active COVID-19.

CDR3 nucleotide sequence: TGTGCCAGCAGGGTAGGACAGGGAGGGGCAGATACGCAGTATTTT. It is translated as CASRVGQGGADTQYF. V is TRBV2 and J is TRBJ2-3, with D possibly matching TRBD1 (8 bases). CDR1 is SNHLY, CDR2 FYNNEI, per germline. The CDR3 runs 15 residues. V lost 6 bases to trimming and J lost 4 bases, with 17 bases between them.

The chain's CDR3 is CASSLDFSGARSTDTQYF. The DNA of the CDR3 is TGTGCCAGCAGCTTAGATTTTTCGGGAGCCAGAAGCACAGATACGCAGTATTTT. The chain links TRBV7-8 to TRBJ2-3, with a possible D match to TRBD2 (6 bases). The germline V gene has CDR1 SGHVS and CDR2 FQNEAQ. The CDR3 spans 18 residues. Trimming stripped 1 base from V and 0 bases from J, with 17 bases between.

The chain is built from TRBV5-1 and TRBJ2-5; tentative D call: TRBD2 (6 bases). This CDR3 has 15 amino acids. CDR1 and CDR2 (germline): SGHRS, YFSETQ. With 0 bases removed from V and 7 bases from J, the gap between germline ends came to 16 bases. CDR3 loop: CASSLGVGGSGTQYF. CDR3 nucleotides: TGCGCCAGCAGCTTGGGGGTCGGGGGTTCGGGGACCCAGTACTTC.

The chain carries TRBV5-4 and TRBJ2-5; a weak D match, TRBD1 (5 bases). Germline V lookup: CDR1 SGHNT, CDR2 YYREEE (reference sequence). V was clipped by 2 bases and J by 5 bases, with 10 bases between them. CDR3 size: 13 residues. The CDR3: CASSFQGSETQYF. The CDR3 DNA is TGTGCCAGCAGCTTTCAGGGCAGCGAGACCCAGTACTTC.

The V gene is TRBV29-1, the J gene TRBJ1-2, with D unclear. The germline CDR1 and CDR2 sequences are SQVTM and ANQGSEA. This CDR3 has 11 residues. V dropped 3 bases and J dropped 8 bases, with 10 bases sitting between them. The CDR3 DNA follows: TGCAGCGTTGATTCCGGGGAGGGCTACACCTTC. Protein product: CSVDSGEGYTF.

This CDR3 is CASSYFSGGLIGGYTF. The DNA of the CDR3 is TGTGCCAGCAGTTACTTTTCGGGCGGACTCATCGGCGGCTACACCTTC. The J gene is TRBJ1-2, the V gene TRBV6-2 or TRBV6-3; D is ambiguous. The CDR3 has 16 residues. Germline V gene data show CDR1 as MNHEY and CDR2 as SVGEGT. The V gene lost 1 base and the J gene lost 8 bases, with 20 bases spanning the gap.

As DNA, the CDR3 is TGTGCCAGCAGCGTAAGGAGCGCGGGGAACCTGAATGAGCAGTTCTTC. Translation: CASSVRSAGNLNEQFF. J is TRBJ2-1 and V is TRBV9; maybe TRBD2 (6 bases). This CDR3 spans 16 amino acids. The V end lost 1 base, the J end lost 7 bases, and 18 bases lay between the germline ends. The V gene's germline CDR1 is SGDLS and CDR2 YYNGEE. The variable domain in full, completed from reference TRBV9 and TRBJ2-1, reads DSGVTQTPKHLITATGQRVTLRCSPRSGDLSVYWYQQSLDQGLQFLIQYYNGEERAKGNILERFSAQQFPDLHSELNLSSLELGDSALYFCASSVRSAGNLNEQFFGPGTRLTVL.

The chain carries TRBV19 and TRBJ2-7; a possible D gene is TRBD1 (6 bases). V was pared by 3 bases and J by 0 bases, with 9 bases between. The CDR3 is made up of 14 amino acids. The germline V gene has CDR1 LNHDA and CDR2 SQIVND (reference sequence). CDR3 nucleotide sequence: TGTGCCAGTAGTATGGACAGTTACTCCTACGAGCAGTACTTC. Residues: CASSMDSYSYEQYF.

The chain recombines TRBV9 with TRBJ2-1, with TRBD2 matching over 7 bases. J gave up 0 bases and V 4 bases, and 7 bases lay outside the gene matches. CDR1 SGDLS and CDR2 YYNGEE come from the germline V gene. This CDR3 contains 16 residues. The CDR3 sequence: CASSTRPGGSYNEQFF. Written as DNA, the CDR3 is TGTGCCAGCAGCACGCGCCCGGGGGGCTCCTACAATGAGCAGTTCTTC.

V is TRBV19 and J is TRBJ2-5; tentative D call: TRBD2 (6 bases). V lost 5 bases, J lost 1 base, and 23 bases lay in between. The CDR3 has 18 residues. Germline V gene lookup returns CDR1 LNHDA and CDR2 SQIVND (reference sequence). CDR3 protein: CASSAPWRGSGVQETQYF. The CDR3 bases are TGTGCCAGTAGTGCCCCGTGGCGGGGCAGCGGAGTCCAAGAGACCCAGTACTTC.

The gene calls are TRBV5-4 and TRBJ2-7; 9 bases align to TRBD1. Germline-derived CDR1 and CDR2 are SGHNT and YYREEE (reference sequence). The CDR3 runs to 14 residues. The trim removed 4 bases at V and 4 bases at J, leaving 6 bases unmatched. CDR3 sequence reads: CASSRRQGGYEQYF. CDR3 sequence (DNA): TGTGCCAGCAGCAGAAGACAGGGGGGGTACGAGCAGTACTTC.

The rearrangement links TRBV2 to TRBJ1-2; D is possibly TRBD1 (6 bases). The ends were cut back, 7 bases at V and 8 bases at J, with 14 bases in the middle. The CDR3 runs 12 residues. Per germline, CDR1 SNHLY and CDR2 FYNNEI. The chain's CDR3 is CASKTDSPGYTF. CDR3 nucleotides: TGTGCCAGCAAAACGGACAGTCCGGGCTACACCTTC.

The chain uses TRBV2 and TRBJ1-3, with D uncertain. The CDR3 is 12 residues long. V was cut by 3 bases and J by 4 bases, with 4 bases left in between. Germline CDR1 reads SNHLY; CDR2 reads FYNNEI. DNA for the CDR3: TGTGCCAGCAGTGACAGAGGAAACACCATATATTTT. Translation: CASSDRGNTIYF.

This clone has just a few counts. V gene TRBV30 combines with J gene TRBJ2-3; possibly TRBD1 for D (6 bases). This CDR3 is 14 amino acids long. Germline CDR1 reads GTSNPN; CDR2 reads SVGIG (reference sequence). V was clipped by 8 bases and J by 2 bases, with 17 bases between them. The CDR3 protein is CAGAQGTLTDTQYF. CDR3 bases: TGTGCCGGAGCCCAGGGGACCCTCACAGATACGCAGTATTTT.

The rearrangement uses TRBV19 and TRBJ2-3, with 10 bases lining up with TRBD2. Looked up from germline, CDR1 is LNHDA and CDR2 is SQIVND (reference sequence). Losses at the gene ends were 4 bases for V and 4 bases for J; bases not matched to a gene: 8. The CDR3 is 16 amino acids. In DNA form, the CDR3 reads TGTGCCAGTAGTACCCAAGCGGGGGGGCTTTCAGATACGCAGTATTTT. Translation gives CASSTQAGGLSDTQYF.

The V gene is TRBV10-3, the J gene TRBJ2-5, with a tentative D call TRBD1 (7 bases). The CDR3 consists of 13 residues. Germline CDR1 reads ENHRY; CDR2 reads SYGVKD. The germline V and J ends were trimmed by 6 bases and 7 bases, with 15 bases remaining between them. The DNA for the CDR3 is TGTGCCATCAGGCAGGAGGGGGCCGGGACCCAGTACTTC. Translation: CAIRQEGAGTQYF.

The CDR3 DNA sequence: TGCGCCAGCAGCTTGGATCTTAGCGGGGGGCCTTACAATGAGCAGTTCTTC. This gives the protein CASSLDLSGGPYNEQFF. The chain links TRBV5-1 to TRBJ2-1, with TRBD2 identical over 10 bases. Unmatched junction bases numbered 7, after V lost 0 bases and J lost 4 bases. Germline-derived CDR1 and CDR2 are SGHRS and YFSETQ. This CDR3 region has 17 residues.

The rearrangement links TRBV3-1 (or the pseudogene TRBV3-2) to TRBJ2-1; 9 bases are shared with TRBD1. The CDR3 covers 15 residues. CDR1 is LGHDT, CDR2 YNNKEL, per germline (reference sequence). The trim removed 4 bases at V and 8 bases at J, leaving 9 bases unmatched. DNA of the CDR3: TGTGCCAGCAGCCGGAACCGGGACAGGGTCCATGAGCAGTTCTTC. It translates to CASSRNRDRVHEQFF.

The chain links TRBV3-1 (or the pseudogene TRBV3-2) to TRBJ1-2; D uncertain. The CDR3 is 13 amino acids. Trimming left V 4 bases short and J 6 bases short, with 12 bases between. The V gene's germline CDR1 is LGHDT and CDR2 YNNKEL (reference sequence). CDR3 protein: CASSLRETHGYTF. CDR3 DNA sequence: TGTGCCAGCAGCCTCCGGGAGACCCATGGCTACACCTTC.

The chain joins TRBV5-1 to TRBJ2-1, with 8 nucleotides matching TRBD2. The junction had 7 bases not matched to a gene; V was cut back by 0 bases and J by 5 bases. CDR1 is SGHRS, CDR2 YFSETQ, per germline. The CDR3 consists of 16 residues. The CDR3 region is CASSLVGSGNNNEQFF. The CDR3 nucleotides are TGCGCCAGCAGCTTGGTGGGTAGCGGGAATAACAATGAGCAGTTCTTC. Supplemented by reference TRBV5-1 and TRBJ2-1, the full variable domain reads KAGVTQTPRYLIKTRGQQVTLSCSPISGHRSVSWYQQTPGQGLQFLFEYFSETQRNKGNFPGRFSGRQFSNSRSEMNVSTLELGDSALYLCASSLVGSGNNNEQFFGPGTRLTVL.

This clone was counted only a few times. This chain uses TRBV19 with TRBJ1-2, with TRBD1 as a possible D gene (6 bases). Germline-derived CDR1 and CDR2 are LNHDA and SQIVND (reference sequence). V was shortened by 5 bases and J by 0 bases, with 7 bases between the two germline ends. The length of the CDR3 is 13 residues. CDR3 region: CASSRTANYGYTF. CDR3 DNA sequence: TGTGCCAGTAGTCGGACAGCTAACTATGGCTACACCTTC. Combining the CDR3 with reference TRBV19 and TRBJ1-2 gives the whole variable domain DGGITQSPKYLFRKEGQNVTLSCEQNLNHDAMYWYRQDPGQGLRLIYYSQIVNDFQKGDIAEGYSVSREKKESFPLTVTSAQKNPTAFYLCASSRTANYGYTFGSGTRLTVV.

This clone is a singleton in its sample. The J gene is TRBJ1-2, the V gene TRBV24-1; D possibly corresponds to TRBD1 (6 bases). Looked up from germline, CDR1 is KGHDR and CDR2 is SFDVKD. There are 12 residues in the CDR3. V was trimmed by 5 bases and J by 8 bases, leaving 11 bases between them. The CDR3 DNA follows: TGTGCCACCAGTGTCAGGGGCAGGGGCTACACCTTC. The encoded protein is CATSVRGRGYTF.

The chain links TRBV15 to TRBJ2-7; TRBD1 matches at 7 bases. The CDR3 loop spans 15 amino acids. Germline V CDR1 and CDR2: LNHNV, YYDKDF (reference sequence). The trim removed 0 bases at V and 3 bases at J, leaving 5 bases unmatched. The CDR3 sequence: CATSRDLYRGYEQYF. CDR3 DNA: TGTGCCACCAGCAGAGATCTCTACAGGGGCTACGAGCAGTACTTC.

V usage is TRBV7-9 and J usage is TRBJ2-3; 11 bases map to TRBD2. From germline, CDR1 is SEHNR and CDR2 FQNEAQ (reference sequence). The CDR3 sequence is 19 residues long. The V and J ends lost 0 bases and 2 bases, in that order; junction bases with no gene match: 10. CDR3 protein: CASSLAPSGGKTNTDTQYF. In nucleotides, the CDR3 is TGTGCCAGCAGCTTAGCGCCTAGCGGGGGGAAAACTAACACAGATACGCAGTATTTT.